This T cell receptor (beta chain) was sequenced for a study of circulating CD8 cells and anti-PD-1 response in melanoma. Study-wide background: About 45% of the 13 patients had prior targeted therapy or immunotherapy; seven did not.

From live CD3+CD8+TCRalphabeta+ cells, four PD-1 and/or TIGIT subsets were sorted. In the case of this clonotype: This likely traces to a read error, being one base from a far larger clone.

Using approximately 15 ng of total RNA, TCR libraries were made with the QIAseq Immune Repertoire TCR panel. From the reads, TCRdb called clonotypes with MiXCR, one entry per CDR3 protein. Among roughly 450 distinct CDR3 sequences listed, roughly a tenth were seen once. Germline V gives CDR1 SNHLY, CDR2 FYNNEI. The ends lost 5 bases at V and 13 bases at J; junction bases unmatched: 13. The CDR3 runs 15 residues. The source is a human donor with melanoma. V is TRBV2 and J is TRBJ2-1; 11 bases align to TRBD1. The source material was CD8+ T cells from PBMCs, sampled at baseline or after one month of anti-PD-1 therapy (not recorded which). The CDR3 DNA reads TGTGCCAGCAGTACCACAGCGGGACAGGGGGACATTCAGTTCTTC. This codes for CASSTTAGQGDIQFF.